The 27 T cell receptor beta chains presented below share a single source sample, sequenced in a study of post-analysis software for immune sequencing data. The study's findings and limits: With TRBV5-6, TRBV5-1 and TRBV20-1 included, about 5 TRBV segments were more frequent in patients than in controls.

Their specific antigens are unknown. Unique molecular identifiers had been added to the TCR beta cDNA libraries. In TCRdb, the PCR reads were re-called with MiXCR into one record per CDR3 protein. In the table there are fewer than 850,000 distinct CDR3 sequences, roughly 27% of which are singletons. Sequencing was performed on blood. The receptor set was obtained from a girl aged 5 to 17 with multiple sclerosis.

The J gene is TRBJ2-2, the V gene TRBV2; TRBD2 matches 12 bases. CDR1 and CDR2 (germline): SNHLY, FYNNEI. The CDR3 has 19 residues. Trimming removed 3 bases from V and 6 bases from J; junction bases left unmatched: 14. The CDR3 region is CASSDPSGGAFREAGELFF. The CDR3 DNA reads TGTGCCAGCAGTGATCCTAGCGGGGGGGCTTTTCGGGAAGCCGGGGAGCTGTTTTTT.

The table lists this clonotype with a count of one. One end of the junction does not line up with germline, which may come from a read error. The chain uses TRBV12-3 or TRBV12-4 and TRBJ1-4; D gene unclear. This CDR3 comprises 15 residues. The CDR3 bases are TGTACCAGCAGCCTCGGGCAGGCTAGAAACGAAAAACTGTTTTTT. Its translation is CTSSLGQARNEKLFF.

The V gene is TRBV12-3 or TRBV12-4, the J gene TRBJ1-2; TRBD1 aligns across 9 bases. This CDR3 contains 16 residues. Trimming took 6 bases from V and 6 from J; bases not matched to a gene: 14. The CDR3 DNA follows: TGTGCCAGCAGACGAACAGGGGGCGCGGGTTTAGATGGCTACACCTTC. It encodes CASRRTGGAGLDGYTF.

This chain links TRBV24-1 with TRBJ1-2; D gene unclear. The CDR3 contains 14 residues. Trimming took off 0 bases at V and 6 bases at J, with 10 bases between the two ends. Germline lookup yields CDR1 KGHDR and CDR2 SFDVKD. The CDR3 reads CATSDLGDINGYTF. DNA for the CDR3: TGTGCCACCAGTGATTTGGGGGATATTAATGGCTACACCTTC.

Points on this clonotype: Compared with germline, one end of the junction differs, possibly owing to a read error. The V gene is TRBV6-6, the J gene TRBJ2-5; D perhaps matches TRBD2 (6 bases). Germline assignment: CDR1 MNHNY and CDR2 SVGAGI (reference sequence). This CDR3 region has 15 residues. The CDR3 here is CASRGSGLAKEIQYF. CDR3 DNA sequence: TGTGCCAGCAGGGGTTCGGGACTCGCAAAAGAGATCCAGTACTTC.

V usage is TRBV3-1 and J usage is TRBJ1-2, with D uncertain. The CDR3 is 13 residues long. Germline V gives CDR1 LGHDT, CDR2 YNNKEL (reference sequence). Trimming stripped 0 bases from V and 1 base from J, with 3 bases between. CDR3 protein: CASSQDHNYGYTF. Written as DNA, the CDR3 is TGTGCCAGCAGCCAAGACCATAACTATGGCTACACCTTC.

The chain recombines TRBV7-8 with TRBJ1-5; possibly TRBD1 for D (6 bases). The CDR3 is made up of 14 amino acids. The germline V gene encodes CDR1 SGHVS and CDR2 FQNEAQ. The V and J ends lost 1 base and 5 bases respectively, with 9 bases between them. The CDR3 loop is CASSLGRQDQPQHF. The CDR3 DNA reads as TGTGCCAGCAGCTTAGGAAGACAGGATCAGCCCCAGCATTTT.

The chain uses TRBV6-5 and TRBJ2-7; a possible D gene is TRBD2 (5 bases). The DNA end is more similar to TRBJ2-5, so the J call may be wrong. Germline-derived CDR1 and CDR2 are MNHEY and SVGAGI. This CDR3 comprises 14 residues. The CDR3 DNA is TGTGCCAGCAGTTACTCCGGCGGTGAGGGGACCCAGTACTTC. Translating gives CASSYSGGEGTQYF.

The chain uses TRBV20-1 and TRBJ2-4; tentatively, D is TRBD1 (5 bases). V was shortened by 0 bases and J by 4 bases, with 13 bases between the two germline ends. The CDR3 length is 15 residues. Looked up from germline, CDR1 is DFQATT and CDR2 is SNEGSKA (reference sequence). The CDR3: CSARDMGQGKNIQYF. DNA for the CDR3: TGCAGTGCTAGAGATATGGGCCAGGGAAAAAACATTCAGTACTTC.

In this sample, this clonotype turned up a few times. V is TRBV20-1 and J is TRBJ2-1; 11 bases fit TRBD2. The V gene end was trimmed by 6 bases and the J gene end by 3 bases; junction bases not matched to a gene: 19. This CDR3 region has 19 residues. Germline V CDR1 and CDR2: DFQATT, SNEGSKA (reference sequence). CDR3 in DNA: TGCAGTGCACAGAACCGTCTAGCGGGAGGCCCCTCGAACTACAATGAGCAGTTCTTC. Translation gives CSAQNRLAGGPSNYNEQFF.

This clonotype was detected once. The rearrangement joins TRBV6-6 to TRBJ1-5; D remains ambiguous. With 0 bases removed from V and 4 bases from J, the gap between germline ends came to 13 bases. Germline CDR1 MNHNY, CDR2 SVGAGI (reference sequence). The CDR3 covers 16 residues. The CDR3 nucleotides read TGTGCCAGCAGTTACTCGACGGTTGGCAGGAATCAGCCCCAGCATTTT. As protein: CASSYSTVGRNQPQHF.

The chain carries TRBV20-1 and TRBJ2-1; 7 nucleotides agree with TRBD2. Per germline, CDR1 DFQATT and CDR2 SNEGSKA (reference sequence). J gave up 7 bases and V 0 bases, and 12 bases lay outside the gene matches. The CDR3 has 16 residues. The CDR3: CSARDSTSGMGNEQFF. The CDR3, as DNA: TGCAGTGCTAGAGATTCCACCAGCGGGATGGGGAATGAGCAGTTCTTC.

The chain recombines TRBV5-1 with TRBJ1-1, with TRBD1 matching over 9 bases. Losses at the gene ends were 4 bases for V and 5 bases for J; bases not matched to a gene: 12. The CDR3 is made up of 16 amino acids. Germline lookup yields CDR1 SGHRS and CDR2 YFSETQ. DNA of the CDR3: TGCGCCAGCAGCCCGTCGGGACAGGGTCCGAGAACTGAAGCTTTCTTT. Amino acids: CASSPSGQGPRTEAFF.

The V call is TRBV4-3, the J call TRBJ2-7; D gene uncertain. The CDR3 loop spans 13 amino acids. The germline gives CDR1 LGHNA, CDR2 YSLEER. V was pared by 8 bases and J by 7 bases, with 18 bases between. The CDR3 reads CASSKSSVDEQYF. For the CDR3, the DNA is TGCGCCAGCTCAAAGTCATCGGTCGATGAGCAGTACTTC.

The chain combines TRBV7-2 with TRBJ2-7, with 11 bases identical to TRBD2. The CDR3 is made up of 15 amino acids. J was trimmed by 5 bases and V by 2 bases; bases with no gene match: 5. The germline V gene encodes CDR1 SGHTA and CDR2 FQGNSA. This CDR3 is CASSLRLAGNNEQYF. DNA for the CDR3: TGTGCCAGCAGCTTAAGACTAGCGGGAAACAACGAGCAGTACTTC.

The chain has TRBV28 and TRBJ1-2, with a possible D match to TRBD1 (5 bases). The germline V gene has CDR1 MDHEN and CDR2 SYDVKM. The V gene lost 6 bases and the J gene lost 8 bases, with 16 bases spanning the gap. This CDR3 is built from 13 residues. The DNA for the CDR3 is TGTGCCAGCAGGTTAACGGGACGGGCAGGCTACACCTTC. Encoded protein: CASRLTGRAGYTF.

The V call is TRBV3-1, the J call TRBJ1-2; D not certain. V was pared by 4 bases and J by 4 bases, with 10 bases between. The CDR3 spans 13 residues. The germline V gene has CDR1 LGHDT and CDR2 YNNKEL (reference sequence). The DNA for the CDR3 is TGTGCCAGCAGCCCATGGGGAGCCTATGGCTACACCTTC. It encodes CASSPWGAYGYTF.

This clonotype occurred many times. V gene TRBV6-6 combines with J gene TRBJ2-1; 11 bases match TRBD2. Per the germline V gene, CDR1 is MNHNY and CDR2 is SVGAGI (reference sequence). CDR3 length: 15 residues. V was clipped by 0 bases and J by 8 bases; unmatched bases: 3. The CDR3 reads CASSYSGSGGDEQFF. In nucleotides, the CDR3 is TGTGCCAGCAGTTACTCGGGTAGCGGGGGGGATGAGCAGTTCTTC.

This sequence joins TRBV28 and TRBJ1-6; TRBD1 agrees at 7 bases. Germline assignment: CDR1 MDHEN and CDR2 SYDVKM. Trimming cost V 10 bases and J 7 bases; bases outside gene matches: 19. This CDR3 region has 17 residues. The chain's CDR3 is CATESPPPDRENSPLHF. The DNA for the CDR3 is TGTGCCACCGAATCCCCTCCCCCTGACAGGGAGAATTCACCCCTCCACTTT.

CDR3 DNA sequence: TGTGCCATCAGTGCTCAGAACTACGAGCAGTACTTC. It encodes CAISAQNYEQYF. The chain employs TRBV10-3 and TRBJ2-7; no clear D. The CDR3 spans 12 residues. CDR1 is ENHRY, CDR2 SYGVKD, per germline. The V gene lost 4 bases and the J gene lost 3 bases, with 7 bases spanning the gap.

As regards this clonotype: Germline is not matched at one junction end, which may reflect a read error. This rearrangement joins TRBV7-9 to TRBJ2-1, with 7 bases matching TRBD2. Germline V lookup: CDR1 SEHNR, CDR2 FQNEAQ (reference sequence). CDR3 size: 16 residues. Written as DNA, the CDR3 is TGTGCCAGCAGCTTCATGGCAGCGGGACGCCAGAATGAGCACTTCTTC. It is translated as CASSFMAAGRQNEHFF.

This clonotype has a handful of counts. The chain employs TRBV20-1 and TRBJ2-1; 9 positions agree with TRBD2. The V gene end was trimmed by 0 bases and the J gene end by 2 bases; junction bases not matched to a gene: 8. This CDR3 has 17 amino acids. Germline V gene data show CDR1 as DFQATT and CDR2 as SNEGSKA (reference sequence). CDR3 sequence: CSARDPQLAGPYNEQFF. DNA of the CDR3: TGCAGTGCTAGAGATCCCCAACTAGCGGGTCCCTACAATGAGCAGTTCTTC.

This chain joins TRBV6-5 and TRBJ2-1, with 11 bases matching TRBD2. CDR3 length equals 14 residues. CDR1 is MNHEY, CDR2 SVGAGI, per germline. V lost 6 bases and J lost 6; bases outside the gene matches: 4. The chain's CDR3 is CASRPGTSGNEQFF. CDR3 nucleotide sequence: TGTGCCAGCAGACCCGGGACTAGCGGCAATGAGCAGTTCTTC.

The V and J genes are TRBV10-3 and TRBJ2-1; perhaps TRBD2 as D (6 bases). From germline, CDR1 is ENHRY and CDR2 SYGVKD. The CDR3 is made up of 13 amino acids. Trimming took off 8 bases at V and 5 bases at J, with 13 bases between the two ends. CDR3 region: CAIGRGLNNEQFF. In DNA, the CDR3 is TGTGCCATCGGACGGGGGTTAAACAATGAGCAGTTCTTC.

This clonotype was found a few times. The chain joins TRBV4-1 to TRBJ1-2; D is undetermined. With 2 bases removed from V and 2 bases from J, the gap between germline ends came to 18 bases. Germline CDR1 MGHRA, CDR2 YSYEKL. The CDR3 loop spans 17 amino acids. CDR3 nucleotides: TGCGCCAGCAGCCAAAGCGCCCAGGAGGCTGCAAACTATGGCTACACCTTC. The encoded protein is CASSQSAQEAANYGYTF.

The chain couples TRBV20-1 to TRBJ1-5, with TRBD1 as a possible D gene (5 bases). CDR1 and CDR2 from the germline V gene are DFQATT and SNEGSKA (reference sequence). Trimming pared 3 bases from V and 2 bases from J, leaving 14 bases between. This CDR3 is 15 amino acids long. CDR3 sequence reads: CSASGRRVGNQPQHF. The CDR3 DNA is TGCAGTGCTAGTGGCCGCAGGGTGGGCAATCAGCCCCAGCATTTT.

Comment on this clonotype: Since a much larger clone is just one base distant, this may be a read error. The chain has TRBV29-1 and TRBJ2-5, with D unresolved. This CDR3 region has 14 residues. Germline V gene data show CDR1 as SQVTM and CDR2 as ANQGSEA. DNA for the CDR3: TGCAGCGTTGAATTAACAGACTCCCAAGAGACCCGGTACTTC. This sequence encodes CSVELTDSQETRYF.